The sequence of this TCR beta chain was determined in a study of siplizumab effects on memory and regulatory T cells. Germline V gene sequence: CDR1 SGHTA, CDR2 FQGNSA. Deletions cut 1 base from V and 6 bases from J, with 24 bases between. There are 18 residues in the CDR3. Produced via immunoSEQ multiplex PCR; TCRdb's table is partial and in-frame only. This sample has 95,000 to 100,000 clones, with about 90% found just once. This TCR came from a human donor in good health. The sample consisted of non-Treg CD4+ T cells sorted from blood. The chain links TRBV7-2 to TRBJ1-2; the D gene is possibly TRBD1 (6 bases). The CDR3 is CASSLGPGPLQGSHGYTF. The CDR3 nucleotides read TGTGCCAGCAGCTTAGGGCCCGGCCCCCTACAGGGTTCCCATGGCTACACCTTC.